The 16 T cell receptor beta chains reported below all come from one sample, sequenced in a study of PD-1 blockade in classical Hodgkin lymphoma. The time point is: cycle 4 day 1 (C4D1), after 5 to 7 weeks of nivolumab. In every patient, relapse followed autologous stem cell transplantation, while exposure to brentuximab vedotin differed. Produced via immunoSEQ multiplex PCR; TCRdb's table is partial and in-frame only. The repertoire holds tens of thousands of clones, with under 85% as singletons. This specimen consisted of peripheral blood mononuclear cells (PBMCs), obtained before the fourth cycle of nivolumab. Source of these receptors: a human donor with classical Hodgkin lymphoma.

This rearrangement joins TRBV4-2 to TRBJ2-5; D call uncertain. The length of the CDR3 is 17 residues. Looked up from germline, CDR1 is LGHNA and CDR2 is YNFKEQ. The ends were cut back, 0 bases at V and 7 bases at J, with 21 bases in the middle. The DNA for the CDR3 is TGTGCCAGCAGCCAAGAAGTCGGGCCTTATATGACCGGGACCCAGTACTTC. Translated, it gives CASSQEVGPYMTGTQYF.

The rearrangement uses TRBV15 and TRBJ2-7; D gene ambiguous. With 1 base removed from V and 1 base from J, the gap between germline ends came to 8 bases. The CDR3 runs 14 residues. Germline V gene sequence: CDR1 LNHNV, CDR2 YYDKDF (reference sequence). This CDR3 reads CATSRVAKSYEQYF. Here the CDR3 DNA reads TGTGCCACCAGCAGAGTGGCAAAGTCCTACGAGCAGTACTTC.

The V gene is TRBV28, the J gene TRBJ2-1; maybe TRBD2 (5 bases). The germline CDR1 and CDR2 sequences are MDHEN and SYDVKM. Trimming pared 3 bases from V and 9 bases from J, leaving 15 bases between. The CDR3 is 14 residues long. CDR3 in amino acids: CASSFGGLVGEQFF. The CDR3 DNA follows: TGTGCCAGCAGTTTTGGCGGGCTCGTGGGTGAGCAGTTCTTC.

This chain connects TRBV25-1 to TRBJ2-7; D perhaps matches TRBD2 (6 bases). Germline V gene lookup returns CDR1 MGHDK and CDR2 SYGVNS. The CDR3 runs 15 residues. V dropped 1 base and J dropped 7 bases, with 17 bases sitting between them. CDR3 loop: CASSELGSGSSEQYF. CDR3 nucleotide sequence: TGTGCCAGCAGTGAATTGGGTAGCGGCTCCTCGGAGCAGTACTTC.

In its sample, this clone was seen a few times. The V and J genes are TRBV11-1 and TRBJ2-1; TRBD1 matches 7 bases. CDR1 and CDR2 (germline): SGHAT, FQDESV (reference sequence). This CDR3 is built from 15 residues. The V segment lost 7 bases and the J segment 2 bases; nucleotides outside the gene matches: 8. This CDR3 reads CASKSRQGTYNEQFF. CDR3 nucleotides: TGTGCCAGCAAGAGCCGACAGGGCACCTACAATGAGCAGTTCTTC. Variable domain in full (rest from reference TRBV11-1 and TRBJ2-1): EAEVAQSPRYKITEKSQAVAFWCDPISGHATLYWYRQILGQGPELLVQFQDESVVDDSQLPKDRFSAERLKGVDSTLKIQPAELGDSAMYLCASKSRQGTYNEQFFGPGTRLTVL.

The V call is TRBV5-6, the J call TRBJ1-2; D is unclear. In germline, CDR1 is SGHDT, CDR2 YYEEEE. There are 13 residues in the CDR3. V was trimmed by 0 bases and J by 7 bases, leaving 10 bases between them. CDR3 in amino acids: CASSLDSPSGYTF. DNA of the CDR3: TGTGCCAGCAGCTTGGACAGCCCCTCTGGCTACACCTTC.

V is TRBV28 and J is TRBJ1-4; D is ambiguous. CDR3 length: 18 amino acids. Germline V CDR1 and CDR2: MDHEN, SYDVKM. The V and J ends lost 5 bases and 1 base respectively, with 20 bases between them. The CDR3 bases are TGTGCCAGCAGTCGTGCGGTAGGGTTATTGAGAACTAATGAAAAACTGTTTTTT. The encoded protein is CASSRAVGLLRTNEKLFF.

The chain employs TRBV6-1 and TRBJ2-5; D gene ambiguous. The V gene lost 6 bases and the J gene lost 4 bases, with 15 bases spanning the gap. Germline lookup yields CDR1 MNHNS and CDR2 SASEGT. This CDR3 has 14 residues. The CDR3 DNA is TGTGCCAGCAGGGTACTTCGGGTGTCAGAGACCCAGTACTTC. As protein: CASRVLRVSETQYF.

This chain joins TRBV5-1 and TRBJ2-3; no clear D gene. Germline assignment: CDR1 SGHRS and CDR2 YFSETQ. V was cut by 0 bases and J by 1 base, with 9 bases left in between. There are 15 residues in the CDR3. The CDR3 DNA reads as TGCGCCAGCAGCTTGGATGGTCGGGGCACAGATACGCAGTATTTT. Amino acids: CASSLDGRGTDTQYF.

Only one count was recorded for this clone. The chain employs TRBV7-6 and TRBJ1-2; D is undetermined. Per germline, CDR1 SGHVS and CDR2 FNYEAQ. V shed 0 bases and J shed 3 bases, with 2 bases lying between them. This CDR3 comprises 12 residues. In DNA, the CDR3 is TGTGCCAGCAGCTTAGCGTACTATGGCTACACCTTC. Its translation is CASSLAYYGYTF.

This rearrangement joins TRBV5-1 to TRBJ2-5; D possibly corresponds to TRBD1 (6 bases). Looked up from germline, CDR1 is SGHRS and CDR2 is YFSETQ. The CDR3 extends over 14 amino acids. V shed 2 bases and J shed 1 base, with 9 bases lying between them. In nucleotides, the CDR3 is TGCGCCAGCAGCTTCGGACAGCTCCAAGAGACCCAGTACTTC. Protein: CASSFGQLQETQYF.

The rearrangement links TRBV30 to TRBJ1-5, with D possibly TRBD1 on 5 matching bases. This CDR3 has 12 amino acids. V was pared by 4 bases and J by 11 bases, with 15 bases between. CDR1 and CDR2 (germline): GTSNPN, SVGIG (reference sequence). The CDR3 bases are TGTGCCTGGAACCTCGGGGGGGGGTCCCAGCATTTT. It yields the protein CAWNLGGGSQHF.

V and J are TRBV28 and TRBJ2-2, with TRBD2 identical over 14 bases. V lost 5 bases and J lost 5; bases outside the gene matches: 1. Germline loops: CDR1 MDHEN, CDR2 SYDVKM. The CDR3 has 15 amino acids. DNA of the CDR3: TGTGCCAGCAGTCGGACTAGCGGGAGGACCGGGGAGCTGTTTTTT. It is translated as CASSRTSGRTGELFF.

In its sample, this clone was seen a few times. The rearrangement links TRBV2 to TRBJ1-2; 9 bases are a match to TRBD1. Germline CDR1 is SNHLY and CDR2 is FYNNEI. Trimming at V came to 1 base and at J to 8 bases, leaving 8 bases not matched to a gene. The CDR3 covers 15 residues. In nucleotides, the CDR3 is TGTGCCAGCAGTGAAGAGGGACAGGGTATTGGAGGCTACACCTTC. It is translated as CASSEEGQGIGGYTF.

V usage is TRBV6-1 and J usage is TRBJ1-5; D is uncertain. CDR3 length: 13 residues. Germline CDR1 and CDR2: MNHNS and SASEGT. V was cut by 3 bases and J by 4 bases, with 7 bases left in between. Written as DNA, the CDR3 is TGTGCCAGCAGTGATCGTGGAAATCAGCCCCAGCATTTT. Translated, it gives CASSDRGNQPQHF.

J is TRBJ2-7 and V is TRBV9, with 8 bases aligning to TRBD1. J lost 8 bases, V lost 0 bases, and 7 bases had no gene match. Germline V CDR1 and CDR2: SGDLS, YYNGEE. The CDR3 covers 14 residues. CDR3 DNA: TGTGCCAGCAGCGTAGGCAGGGGGCGCGACCAGCAGTACTTC. As protein: CASSVGRGRDQQYF.